Listed below are T cell receptor beta chains from one sample, sequenced in a study of blood T cell repertoires in COVID-19. Clones were sequenced by immunoSEQ multiplex PCR, and TCRdb holds only the in-frame ones, with some missing. The sample carries tens of thousands of clones, roughly nine tenths recorded once. The sequenced sample was peripheral blood. These TCRs come from a human donor in a cohort sampled during active COVID-19. Both conserved end residues are part of each CDR3. D genes are given only for firm matches. Size tells how often a clone was seen (once, few, many) or the class of an expanded clone, and some rows leave it out.

.	17	TRBV19	TRBD1	TRBJ1-6	TGTGCCAGTAGTAGTGGGACAGCCCAGGGCGTAAATTCACCCCTCCACTTT	CASSSGTAQGVNSPLHF
.	12	TRBV2	.	TRBJ1-1	TGTGCCAGCAACAGGGAGAACACTGAAGCTTTCTTT	CASNRENTEAFF
.	13	TRBV6-6	.	TRBJ2-1	TGTGCCAGCAGTTACGAGGGCTACAATGAGCAGTTCTTC	CASSYEGYNEQFF
.	15	TRBV5-1	TRBD1	TRBJ2-1	TGCGCCAGCAGCTTGACCTCCGGGACAGTCAATGAGCAGTTCTTC	CASSLTSGTVNEQFF
.	18	TRBV28	TRBD1	TRBJ1-1	TGTGCCAGCAGATTAAATTATTTAGTCCCAGGGGGCGCCGTTGAAGCTTTCTTT	CASRLNYLVPGGAVEAFF
.	12	TRBV30	.	TRBJ2-7	TGTGCCTGGACGGGACAACCCAACGAGCAGTACTTC	CAWTGQPNEQYF
.	12	TRBV29-1	TRBD1	TRBJ1-1	TGCAGCGCTGCGACAGGGGGCACTGAAGCTTTCTTT	CSAATGGTEAFF
.	15	TRBV9	TRBD2	TRBJ2-3	TGTGCCAGCAGCCCAAGCGGGGACCCCACAGATACGCAGTATTTT	CASSPSGDPTDTQYF
.	14	TRBV28	TRBD1	TRBJ1-2	TGTGCCAGCAGCCTCGGGACAGCTAACTATGGCTACACCTTC	CASSLGTANYGYTF
once	15	TRBV7-2	.	TRBJ1-5	TGTGCCAGCAGCGCCATACACGCGGGGGGTCAGCCCCAGCATTTT	CASSAIHAGGQPQHF
once	15	TRBV7-8	TRBD2	TRBJ2-7	TGTGCCAGCAGCTTAGAAGCGGGAGGCTCCTACGAGCAGTACTTC	CASSLEAGGSYEQYF
.	13	TRBV11-2	.	TRBJ1-1	TGTGCCAGCAGCTTATCCAGGGACACTGAAGCTTTCTTT	CASSLSRDTEAFF
.	18	TRBV13	TRBD1	TRBJ1-4	TGTGCCAGCAGCTTAGTACGGGACAGGGGCCCAACTAATGAAAAACTGTTTTTT	CASSLVRDRGPTNEKLFF
.	15	TRBV10-3	TRBD1	TRBJ2-3	TGTGCCATCAGCCTCAGGGGGCTAGGCACAGATACGCAGTATTTT	CAISLRGLGTDTQYF
.	14	TRBV5-4	TRBD2	TRBJ2-3	TGTGCCAGCAGCCCGGGGGGGTATCGAGATACGCAGTATTTT	CASSPGGYRDTQYF
.	17	TRBV20-1	TRBD1	TRBJ1-5	TGCAGTGCTAGTAAGACAACCGGACAGGGGCGAAATCAGCCCCAGCATTTT	CSASKTTGQGRNQPQHF
.	17	TRBV19	TRBD2	TRBJ2-2	TGTGCCAGTAGTATGGGAGGGCGGACCGCGAACACCGGGGAGCTGTTTTTT	CASSMGGRTANTGELFF
.	14	TRBV5-6	.	TRBJ2-7	TGTGCCAGCAGCTTGCTACAGGGTACCTACGAGCAGTACTTC	CASSLLQGTYEQYF
.	15	TRBV28	.	TRBJ2-3	TGTGCCAGCAGTTTATCTCGTCCGAGCACAGATACGCAGTATTTT	CASSLSRPSTDTQYF
.	14	TRBV6-2/TRBV6-3	.	TRBJ1-1	TGTGCCAGCAGCACGACTAGTTCGATCACTGAAGCTTTCTTT	CASSTTSSITEAFF
.	14	TRBV5-1	.	TRBJ1-6	TGCGCCAGCAGCTTGCGGCAGGGGAATTCACCCCTCCACTTT	CASSLRQGNSPLHF
few	13	TRBV12-3/TRBV12-4	.	TRBJ1-5	TGTGCCAGCAGTTTGAGGCTCAATCAGCCCCAGCATTTT	CASSLRLNQPQHF
few	16	TRBV2	TRBD1	TRBJ2-2	TGTGCCAGCAGTGACACAGGGGGCGCGAACACCGGGGAGCTGTTTTTT	CASSDTGGANTGELFF
.	13	TRBV19	.	TRBJ2-7	TGTGCCAGTAGTATAGAAGAGGGCTACGAGCAGTACTTC	CASSIEEGYEQYF
.	17	TRBV13	TRBD1	TRBJ1-4	TGTGCCAGCAGCTTAGGGACAGGGGGCCAGTTTGGTGAAAAACTGTTTTTT	CASSLGTGGQFGEKLFF
.	15	TRBV15	TRBD1	TRBJ2-2	TGTGCCACCAGCAGAGGACAGGGCTACACCGGGGAGCTGTTTTTT	CATSRGQGYTGELFF
few	15	TRBV24-1	TRBD1	TRBJ1-4	TGTGCCACCAGTGATCGGGACAGAGAAAAGGAAAAACTGTTTTTT	CATSDRDREKEKLFF
.	14	TRBV19	TRBD1	TRBJ1-1	TGTGCCAGTAGTATAACAGGGGGATTCACTGAAGCTTTCTTT	CASSITGGFTEAFF
.	15	TRBV11-2	TRBD2	TRBJ2-7	TGTGCCAGCAGCGACCGGCGGACTAGCGTCTACGAGCAGTACTTC	CASSDRRTSVYEQYF
once	14	TRBV6-5	TRBD1	TRBJ2-3	TGTGCCAGCATAGGGACAGGGGGCACAGATACGCAGTATTTT	CASIGTGGTDTQYF
.	14	TRBV19	TRBD1	TRBJ1-2	TGTGCCAGTAGCGTCCCCGACAGGGGGGTTGGCTACACCTTC	CASSVPDRGVGYTF
.	14	TRBV5-4	TRBD1	TRBJ2-2	TGTGCCAGCAGCTCCACAATGGGACAGGAGGAGCTGTTTTTT	CASSSTMGQEELFF
once	16	TRBV4-3	TRBD2	TRBJ2-5	TGCGCCAGCAGCCAAGAAAGGAGCGGGGGGGCAGAGACCCAGTACTTC	CASSQERSGGAETQYF
.	14	TRBV6-2/TRBV6-3	.	TRBJ1-1	TGTGCCAGCAGCCTGACAGCGAGAAACACTGAAGCTTTCTTT	CASSLTARNTEAFF
.	16	TRBV4-2	.	TRBJ2-7	TGTGCCAGCAGCCAAGTATCTTCCGGGGTCTCCTACGAGCAGTACTTC	CASSQVSSGVSYEQYF
.	15	TRBV27	.	TRBJ1-2	TGTGCCAGCAGTTTAACAGGGAGGGCTAACTATGGCTACACCTTC	CASSLTGRANYGYTF
.	14	TRBV7-3	.	TRBJ2-2	TGTGCCAGCAGCCCGGGGTGGTCGGCCGGGGAGCTGTTTTTT	CASSPGWSAGELFF
.	12	TRBV5-8	.	TRBJ1-2	TGTGCCAGCAGCAGACAGGACTATGGCTACACCTTC	CASSRQDYGYTF
few	15	TRBV7-3	.	TRBJ2-2	TGTGCCAGCAGCAAGCAACCCGAGGTTACCGGGGAGCTGTTTTTT	CASSKQPEVTGELFF
.	17	TRBV19	TRBD1	TRBJ2-3	TGTGCCAGTAGTGCCCTGGGACAGGGTATTTCCACCGATACGCAGTATTTT	CASSALGQGISTDTQYF
.	15	TRBV27	TRBD1	TRBJ2-5	TGTGCCAGCAGGGAAGGGACAGGGGGTCGAGAGACCCAGTACTTC	CASREGTGGRETQYF
.	15	TRBV27	.	TRBJ2-1	TGTGCCAGCAGCGTTAGGGGTGAACCTTACAATGAGCAGTTCTTC	CASSVRGEPYNEQFF
.	15	TRBV7-2	TRBD1	TRBJ1-5	TGTGCCAGCAGCGGGACAGGGGAATCCAATCAGCCCCAGCATTTT	CASSGTGESNQPQHF
once	14	TRBV6-1	.	TRBJ1-5	TGTGCCAGCAGTGATCGGGGTAGCAATCAGCCCCAGCATTTT	CASSDRGSNQPQHF
.	15	TRBV2	TRBD2	TRBJ2-1	TGTGCCAGCAGTCAAAGCGGGGGGGCCTACAATGAGCAGTTCTTC	CASSQSGGAYNEQFF